This TCR beta chain was retrieved from a study of blood T cell repertoires in COVID-19. The authors' processing: Reference gene primers were amplified, and this amplification served to estimate nucleated cell counts. Using immunoSEQ multiplex PCR, the repertoire was profiled, and TCRdb retains in-frame clones only, with some absent. V and J calls and clone size come straight from that table; D and trimming were deduced from the DNA. Among approximately 20,000 clones listed, over 80% were seen once. Germline V CDR1 and CDR2: KGHDR, SFDVKD. This CDR3 is 13 amino acids long. Deletions cut 4 bases from V and 4 bases from J, with 9 bases between.

V and J are TRBV24-1 and TRBJ1-2; D gene uncertain. Material for sequencing was peripheral blood. The receptor was derived from a human donor in a cohort sampled during active COVID-19. The CDR3 nucleotides are TGTGCCACCAGTGAGGCCTCGGGCTATGGCTACACCTTC. This encodes CATSEASGYGYTF.